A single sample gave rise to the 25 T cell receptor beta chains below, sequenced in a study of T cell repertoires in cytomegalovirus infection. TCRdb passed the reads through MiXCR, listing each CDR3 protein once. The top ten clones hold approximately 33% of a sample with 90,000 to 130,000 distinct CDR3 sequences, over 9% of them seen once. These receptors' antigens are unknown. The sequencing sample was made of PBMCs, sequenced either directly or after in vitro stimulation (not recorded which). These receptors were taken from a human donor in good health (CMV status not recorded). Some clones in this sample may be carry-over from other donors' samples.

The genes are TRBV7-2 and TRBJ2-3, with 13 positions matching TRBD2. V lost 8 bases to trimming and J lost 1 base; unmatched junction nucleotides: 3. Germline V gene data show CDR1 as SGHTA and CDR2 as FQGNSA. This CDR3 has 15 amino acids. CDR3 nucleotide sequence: TGTGCCAGCGGAACTAGCGGGAGGGGCACAGATACGCAGTATTTT. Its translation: CASGTSGRGTDTQYF.

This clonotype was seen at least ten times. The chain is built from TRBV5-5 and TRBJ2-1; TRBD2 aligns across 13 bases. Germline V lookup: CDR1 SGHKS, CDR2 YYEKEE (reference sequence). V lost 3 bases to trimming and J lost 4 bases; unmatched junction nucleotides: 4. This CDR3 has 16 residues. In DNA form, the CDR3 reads TGTGCCAGCAGCTATAGACTAGCGGGAGGATACAATGAGCAGTTCTTC. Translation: CASSYRLAGGYNEQFF.

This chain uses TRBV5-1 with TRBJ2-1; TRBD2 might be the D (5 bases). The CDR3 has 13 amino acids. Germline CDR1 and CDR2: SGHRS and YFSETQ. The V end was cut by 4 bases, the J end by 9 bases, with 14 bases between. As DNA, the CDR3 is TGCGCCAGCAGCCTGGGCGAGGCGGGTGAGCAGTTCTTC. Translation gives CASSLGEAGEQFF. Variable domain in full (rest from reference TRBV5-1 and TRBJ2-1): KAGVTQTPRYLIKTRGQQVTLSCSPISGHRSVSWYQQTPGQGLQFLFEYFSETQRNKGNFPGRFSGRQFSNSRSEMNVSTLELGDSALYLCASSLGEAGEQFFGPGTRLTVL.

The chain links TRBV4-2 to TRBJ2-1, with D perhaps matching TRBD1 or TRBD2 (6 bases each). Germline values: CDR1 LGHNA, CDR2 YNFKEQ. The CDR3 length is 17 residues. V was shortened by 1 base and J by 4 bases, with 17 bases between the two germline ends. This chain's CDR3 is CASSQGEGGGAYNEQFF. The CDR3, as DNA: TGTGCCAGCAGCCAAGGAGAAGGAGGGGGTGCTTACAATGAGCAGTTCTTC.

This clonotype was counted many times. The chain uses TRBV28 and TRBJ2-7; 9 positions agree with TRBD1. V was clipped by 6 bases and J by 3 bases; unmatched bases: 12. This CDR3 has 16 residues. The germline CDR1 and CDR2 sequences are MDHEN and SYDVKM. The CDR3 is CASSYNPETGGYEQYF. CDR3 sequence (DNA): TGTGCCAGCAGCTACAATCCCGAGACAGGGGGCTACGAGCAGTACTTC.

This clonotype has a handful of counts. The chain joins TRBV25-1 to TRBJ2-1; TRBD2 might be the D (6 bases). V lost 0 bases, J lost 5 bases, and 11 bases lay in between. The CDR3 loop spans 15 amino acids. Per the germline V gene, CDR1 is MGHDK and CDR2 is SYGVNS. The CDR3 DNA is TGTGCCAGCAGTGAATATACGGGAGCCGACAATGAGCAGTTCTTC. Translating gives CASSEYTGADNEQFF.

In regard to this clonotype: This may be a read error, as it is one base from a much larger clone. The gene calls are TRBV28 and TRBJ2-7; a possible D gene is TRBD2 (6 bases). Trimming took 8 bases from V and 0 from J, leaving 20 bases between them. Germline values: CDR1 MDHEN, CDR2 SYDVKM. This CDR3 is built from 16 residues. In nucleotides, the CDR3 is TGTGCCAGCCCTCCTAGCGTGAGGTACTTCTCCTACGAGCAGTACTTC. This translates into CASPPSVRYFSYEQYF.

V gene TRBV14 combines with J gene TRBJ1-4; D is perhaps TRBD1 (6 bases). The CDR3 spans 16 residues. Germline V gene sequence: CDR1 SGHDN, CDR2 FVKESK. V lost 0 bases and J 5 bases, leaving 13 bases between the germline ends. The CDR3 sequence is CASSQEVNRVNEKLFF. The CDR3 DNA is TGTGCCAGCAGCCAAGAAGTGAACAGGGTGAATGAAAAACTGTTTTTT.

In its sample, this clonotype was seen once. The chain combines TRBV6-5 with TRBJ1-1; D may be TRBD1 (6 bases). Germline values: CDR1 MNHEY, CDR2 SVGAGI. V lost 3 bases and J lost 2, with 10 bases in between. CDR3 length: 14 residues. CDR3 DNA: TGTGCCAGCAGTTATTCGGGACACAACACTGAAGCTTTCTTT. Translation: CASSYSGHNTEAFF.

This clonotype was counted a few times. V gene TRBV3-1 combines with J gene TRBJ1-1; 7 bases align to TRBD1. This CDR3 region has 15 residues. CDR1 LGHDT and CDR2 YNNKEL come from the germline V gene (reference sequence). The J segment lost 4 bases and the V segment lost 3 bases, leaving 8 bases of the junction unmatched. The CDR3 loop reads CASSQFGGGVTEAFF. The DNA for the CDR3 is TGTGCCAGCAGCCAGTTCGGAGGGGGCGTCACTGAAGCTTTCTTT.

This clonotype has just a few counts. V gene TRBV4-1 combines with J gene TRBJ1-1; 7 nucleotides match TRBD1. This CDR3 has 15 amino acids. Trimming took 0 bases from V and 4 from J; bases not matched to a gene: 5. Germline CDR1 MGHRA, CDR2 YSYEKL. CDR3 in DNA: TGCGCCAGCAGCCAAGATCAACAGGGGTTCACTGAAGCTTTCTTT. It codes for CASSQDQQGFTEAFF.

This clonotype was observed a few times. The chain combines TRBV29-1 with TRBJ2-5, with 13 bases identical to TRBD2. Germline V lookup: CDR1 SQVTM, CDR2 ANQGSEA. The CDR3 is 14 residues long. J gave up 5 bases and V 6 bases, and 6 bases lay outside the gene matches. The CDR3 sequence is CSVGGLAGAETQYF. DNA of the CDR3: TGCAGCGTCGGAGGACTAGCGGGAGCCGAGACCCAGTACTTC. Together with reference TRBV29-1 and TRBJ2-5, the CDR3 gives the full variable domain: SAVISQKPSRDICQRGTSLTIQCQVDSQVTMMFWYRQQPGQSLTLIATANQGSEATYESGFVIDKFPISRPNLTFSTLTVSNMSPEDSSIYLCSVGGLAGAETQYFGPGTRLLVL.

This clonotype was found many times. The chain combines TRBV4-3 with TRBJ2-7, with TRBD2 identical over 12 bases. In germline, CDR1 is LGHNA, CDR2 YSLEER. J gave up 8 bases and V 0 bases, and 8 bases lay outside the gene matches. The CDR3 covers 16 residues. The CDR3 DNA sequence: TGCGCCAGCAGCCAAGATCAGTGGACTAGCGGGATTAAGCAGTACTTC. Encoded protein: CASSQDQWTSGIKQYF.

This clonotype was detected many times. The CDR3 loop reads CASSHPSGNIAKNIQYF. CDR3 in DNA: TGTGCCAGCAGCCACCCTAGCGGGAACATAGCCAAAAACATTCAGTACTTC. V gene TRBV7-9 combines with J gene TRBJ2-4, with 9 positions matching TRBD2. This CDR3 is built from 17 residues. CDR1 is SEHNR and CDR2 is FQNEAQ in the germline V gene (reference sequence). V shed 5 bases and J 0 bases; nucleotides not matched to a gene: 8.

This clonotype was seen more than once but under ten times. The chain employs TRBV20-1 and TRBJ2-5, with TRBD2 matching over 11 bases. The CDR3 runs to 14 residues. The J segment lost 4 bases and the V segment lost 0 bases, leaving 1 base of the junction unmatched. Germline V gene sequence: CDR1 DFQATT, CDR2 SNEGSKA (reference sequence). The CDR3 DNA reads TGCAGTGCTAGAGATGGACTAGCGGGAGAGACCCAGTACTTC. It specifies CSARDGLAGETQYF.

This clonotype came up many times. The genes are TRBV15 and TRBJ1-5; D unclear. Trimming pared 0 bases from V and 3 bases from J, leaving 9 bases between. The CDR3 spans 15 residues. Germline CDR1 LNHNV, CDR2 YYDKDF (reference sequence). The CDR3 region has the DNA TGTGCCACCAGCAGAGATCTTAGGACCAATCAGCCCCAGCATTTT. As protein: CATSRDLRTNQPQHF.

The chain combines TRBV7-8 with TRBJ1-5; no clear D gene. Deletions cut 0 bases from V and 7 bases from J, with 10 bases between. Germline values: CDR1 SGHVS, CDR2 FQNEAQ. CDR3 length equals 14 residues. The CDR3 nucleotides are TGTGCCAGCAGCTTAGCGAGCGGGGAACAGCCCCAGCATTTT. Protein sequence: CASSLASGEQPQHF.

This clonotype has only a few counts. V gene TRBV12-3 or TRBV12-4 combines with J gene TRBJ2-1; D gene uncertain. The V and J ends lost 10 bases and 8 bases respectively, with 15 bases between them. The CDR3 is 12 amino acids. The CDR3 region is CATAGPADEQFF. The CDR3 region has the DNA TGTGCCACCGCCGGGCCCGCGGATGAGCAGTTCTTC.

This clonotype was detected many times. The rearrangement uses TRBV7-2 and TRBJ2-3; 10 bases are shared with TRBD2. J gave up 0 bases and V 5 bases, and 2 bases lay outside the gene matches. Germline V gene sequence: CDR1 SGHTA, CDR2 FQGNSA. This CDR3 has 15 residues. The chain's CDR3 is CASSISGGSTDTQYF. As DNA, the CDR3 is TGTGCCAGCAGCATTAGCGGGGGGAGCACAGATACGCAGTATTTT. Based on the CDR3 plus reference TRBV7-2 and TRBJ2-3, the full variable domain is GAGVSQSPSNKVTEKGKDVELRCDPISGHTALYWYRQSLGQGLEFLIYFQGNSAPDKSGLPSDRFSAERTGGSVSTLTIQRTQQEDSAVYLCASSISGGSTDTQYFGPGTRLTVL.

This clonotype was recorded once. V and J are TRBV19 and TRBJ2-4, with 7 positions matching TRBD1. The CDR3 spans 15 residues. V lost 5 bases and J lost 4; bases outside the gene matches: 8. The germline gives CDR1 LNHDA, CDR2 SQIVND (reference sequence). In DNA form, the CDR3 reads TGTGCCAGTAGTCCGACAGGGACGGGAAAAAACATTCAGTACTTC. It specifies CASSPTGTGKNIQYF.

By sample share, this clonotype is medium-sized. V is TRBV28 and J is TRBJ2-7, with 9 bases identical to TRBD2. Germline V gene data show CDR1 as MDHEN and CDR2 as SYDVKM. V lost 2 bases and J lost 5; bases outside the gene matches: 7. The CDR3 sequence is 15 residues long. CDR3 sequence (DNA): TGTGCCAGCAGTTTACCCGAGGGACTAGCTCACGAGCAGTACTTC. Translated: CASSLPEGLAHEQYF. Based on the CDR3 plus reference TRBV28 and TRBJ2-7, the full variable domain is DVKVTQSSRYLVKRTGEKVFLECVQDMDHENMFWYRQDPGLGLRLIYFSYDVKMKEKGDIPEGYSVSREKKERFSLILESASTNQTSMYLCASSLPEGLAHEQYFGPGTRLTVT.

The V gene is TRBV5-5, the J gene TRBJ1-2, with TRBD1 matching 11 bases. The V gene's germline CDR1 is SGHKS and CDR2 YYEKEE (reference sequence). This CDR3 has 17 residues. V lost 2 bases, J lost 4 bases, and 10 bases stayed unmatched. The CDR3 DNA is TGTGCCAGCAGCTTCCGGACCGGGACAGGGGGATTCTATGGCTACACCTTC. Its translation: CASSFRTGTGGFYGYTF.

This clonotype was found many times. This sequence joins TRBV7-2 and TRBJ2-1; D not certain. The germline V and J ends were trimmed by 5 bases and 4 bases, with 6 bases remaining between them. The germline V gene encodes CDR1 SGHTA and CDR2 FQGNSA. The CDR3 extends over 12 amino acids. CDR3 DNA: TGTGCCAGCAGCCGCCAGTACAATGAGCAGTTCTTC. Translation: CASSRQYNEQFF.

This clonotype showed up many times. Here the CDR3 reads CASSLISGGQPQHF. Written as DNA, the CDR3 is TGTGCCAGCAGCTTAATATCCGGTGGTCAGCCCCAGCATTTT. The J gene is TRBJ1-5, the V gene TRBV7-2; D is unclear. Trimming removed 2 bases from V and 6 bases from J, with 11 bases in between. The CDR3 is made up of 14 amino acids. CDR1 and CDR2 (germline): SGHTA, FQGNSA.

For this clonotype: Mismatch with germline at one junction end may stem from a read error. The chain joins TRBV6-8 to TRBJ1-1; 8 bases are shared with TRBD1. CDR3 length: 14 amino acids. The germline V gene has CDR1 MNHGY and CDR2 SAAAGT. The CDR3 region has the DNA TGTGCCAGCAGTTACAGACAGGGGAACTCTGAAGCTTTCTTT. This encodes CASSYRQGNSEAFF.